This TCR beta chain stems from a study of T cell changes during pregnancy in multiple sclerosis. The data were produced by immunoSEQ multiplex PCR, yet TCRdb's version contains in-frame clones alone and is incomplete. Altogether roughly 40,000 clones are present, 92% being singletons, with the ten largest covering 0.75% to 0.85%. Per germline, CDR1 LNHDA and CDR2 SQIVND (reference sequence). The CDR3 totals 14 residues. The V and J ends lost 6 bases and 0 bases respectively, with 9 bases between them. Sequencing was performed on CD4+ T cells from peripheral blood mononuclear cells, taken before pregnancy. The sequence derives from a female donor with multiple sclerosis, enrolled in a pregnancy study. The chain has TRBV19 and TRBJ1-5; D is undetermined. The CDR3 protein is CASRQRDSNQPQHF. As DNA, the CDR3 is TGTGCCAGTAGACAGAGAGATAGCAATCAGCCCCAGCATTTT.